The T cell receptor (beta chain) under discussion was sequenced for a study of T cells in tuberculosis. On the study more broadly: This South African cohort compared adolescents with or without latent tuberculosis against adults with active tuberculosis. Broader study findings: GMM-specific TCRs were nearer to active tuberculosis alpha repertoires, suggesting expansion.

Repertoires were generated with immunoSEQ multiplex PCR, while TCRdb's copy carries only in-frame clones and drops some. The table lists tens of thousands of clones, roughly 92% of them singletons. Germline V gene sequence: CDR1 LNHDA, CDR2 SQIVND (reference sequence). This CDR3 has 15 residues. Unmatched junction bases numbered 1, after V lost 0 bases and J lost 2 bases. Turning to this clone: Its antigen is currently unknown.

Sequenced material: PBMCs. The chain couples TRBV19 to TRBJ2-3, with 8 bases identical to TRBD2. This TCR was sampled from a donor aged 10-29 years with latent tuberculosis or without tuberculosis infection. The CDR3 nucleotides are TGTGCCAGTAGTATAGAGCGGGGGGCCACAGATACGCAGTATTTT. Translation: CASSIERGATDTQYF.